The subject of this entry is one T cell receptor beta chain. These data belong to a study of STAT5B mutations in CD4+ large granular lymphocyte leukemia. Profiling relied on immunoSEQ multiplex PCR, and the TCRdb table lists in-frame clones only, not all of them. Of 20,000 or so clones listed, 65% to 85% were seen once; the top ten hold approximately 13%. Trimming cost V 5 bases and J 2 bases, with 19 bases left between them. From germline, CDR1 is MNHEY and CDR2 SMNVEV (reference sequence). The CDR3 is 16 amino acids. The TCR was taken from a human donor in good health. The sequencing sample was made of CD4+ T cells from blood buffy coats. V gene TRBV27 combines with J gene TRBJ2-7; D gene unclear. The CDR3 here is CASSPNPQAGPYEQYF. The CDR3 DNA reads TGTGCCAGCAGTCCCAACCCCCAGGCCGGCCCCTACGAGCAGTACTTC.